This T cell receptor (beta chain) came from a study of control samples from healthy donors and cancer patients. CDR1 is MGHRA, CDR2 YSYEKL, per germline. V gave up 4 bases and J gave up 7 bases; unmatched junction bases: 7. This CDR3 comprises 15 residues. Some clones are missing from TCRdb's copy, which holds only in-frame ones; the method was immunoSEQ multiplex PCR. The sample gives approximately 150,000 clones, about nine tenths of which show up once; less than 5.5% is in the top ten. Sequencing used blood. The gene calls are TRBV4-1 and TRBJ2-2; 9 bases align to TRBD2. The receptor's source is a man aged 25 to 40 in good health. This CDR3 is CASSPAGGRVGELFF. The CDR3 coding sequence is TGCGCCAGCAGCCCCGCGGGGGGGCGCGTCGGGGAGCTGTTTTTT.